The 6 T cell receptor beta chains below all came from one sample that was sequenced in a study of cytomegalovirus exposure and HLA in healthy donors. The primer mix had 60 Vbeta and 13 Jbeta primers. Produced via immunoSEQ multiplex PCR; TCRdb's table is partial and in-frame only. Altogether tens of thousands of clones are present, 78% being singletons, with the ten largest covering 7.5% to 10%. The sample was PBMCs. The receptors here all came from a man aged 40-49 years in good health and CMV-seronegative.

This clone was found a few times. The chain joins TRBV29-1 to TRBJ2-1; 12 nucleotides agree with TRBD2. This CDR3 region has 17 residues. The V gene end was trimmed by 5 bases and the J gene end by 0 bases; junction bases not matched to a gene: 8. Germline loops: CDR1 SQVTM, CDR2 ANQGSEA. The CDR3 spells CSVWGLAGGYSYNEQFF. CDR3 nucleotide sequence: TGCAGCGTTTGGGGGCTAGCGGGAGGGTACTCCTACAATGAGCAGTTCTTC.

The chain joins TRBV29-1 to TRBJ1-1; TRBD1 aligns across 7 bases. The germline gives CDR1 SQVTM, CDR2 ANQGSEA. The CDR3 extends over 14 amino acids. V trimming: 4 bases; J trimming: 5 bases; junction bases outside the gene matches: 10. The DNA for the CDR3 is TGCAGCGTTGGGACAGGTATAGTGGGAACTGAAGCTTTCTTT. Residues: CSVGTGIVGTEAFF.

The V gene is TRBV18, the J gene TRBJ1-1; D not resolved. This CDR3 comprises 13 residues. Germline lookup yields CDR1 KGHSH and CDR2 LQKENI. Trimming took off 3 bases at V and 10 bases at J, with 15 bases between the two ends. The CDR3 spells CASSPPSLPTAFF. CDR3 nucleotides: TGTGCCAGCTCACCCCCTAGCCTGCCAACAGCTTTCTTT.

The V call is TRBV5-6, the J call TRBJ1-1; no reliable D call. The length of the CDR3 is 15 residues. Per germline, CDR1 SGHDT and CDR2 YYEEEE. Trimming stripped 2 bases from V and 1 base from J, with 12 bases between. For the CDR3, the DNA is TGTGCCAGCAGCTTTGGAGGGTTGGCGAACACTGAAGCTTTCTTT. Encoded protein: CASSFGGLANTEAFF. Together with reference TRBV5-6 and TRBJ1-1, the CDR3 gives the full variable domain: DAGVTQSPTHLIKTRGQQVTLRCSPKSGHDTVSWYQQALGQGPQFIFQYYEEEERQRGNFPDRFSGHQFPNYSSELNVNALLLGDSALYLCASSFGGLANTEAFFGQGTRLTVV.

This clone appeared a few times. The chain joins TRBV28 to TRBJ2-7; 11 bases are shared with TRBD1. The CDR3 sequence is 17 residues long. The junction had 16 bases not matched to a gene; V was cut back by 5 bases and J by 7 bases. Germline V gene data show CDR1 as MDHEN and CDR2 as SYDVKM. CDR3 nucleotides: TGTGCCAGCAGTCTGGGGACAGGGGGAGGGAAATCTCGGGAGCAGTACTTC. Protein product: CASSLGTGGGKSREQYF.

Here the CDR3 reads CASSFLAGGLVGEQYF. In nucleotides, the CDR3 is TGTGCCAGCAGTTTTCTTGCGGGAGGACTAGTCGGGGAGCAGTACTTC. The chain uses TRBV28 and TRBJ2-7; 8 bases fit TRBD2. Germline CDR1 and CDR2: MDHEN and SYDVKM. V was clipped by 3 bases and J by 7 bases; unmatched bases: 14. This CDR3 has 16 amino acids.